Below, 12 T cell receptor beta chains from the same sample are listed, as sequenced in a study of T cell repertoires in cytomegalovirus infection. TCRdb fed the reads into MiXCR, producing one record per CDR3 protein. The profile shows around 740,000 distinct CDR3 sequences, 35% of them singletons. The sample consisted of PBMCs. These receptors all stem from a human donor in good health (CMV status not recorded). Some clones in this sample may be carry-over from other donors' samples.

DNA for the CDR3: TGTGCCAGCAGCCTTTATGTCTCCTACGAGCAGTACTTC. The encoded protein is CASSLYVSYEQYF. The rearrangement links TRBV28 to TRBJ2-7; D is unclear. V gave up 6 bases and J gave up 0 bases, with 9 bases separating them. This CDR3 contains 13 residues. The germline V gene encodes CDR1 MDHEN and CDR2 SYDVKM.

In its sample, this clonotype was seen many times. V is TRBV7-2 and J is TRBJ1-2; D is unresolved. Trimming shortened V by 3 bases and J by 2 bases, and 7 bases separated the two germline ends. This CDR3 region has 13 residues. Germline CDR1 reads SGHTA; CDR2 reads FQGNSA. CDR3 region: CASSFDNNYGYTF. In DNA form, the CDR3 reads TGTGCCAGCAGCTTTGACAACAACTATGGCTACACCTTC.

This clonotype has a handful of counts. V is TRBV5-5 and J is TRBJ2-7, with D perhaps being TRBD1 or TRBD2 (5 bases each). In germline, CDR1 is SGHKS, CDR2 YYEKEE (reference sequence). V shed 5 bases and J shed 1 base, with 16 bases lying between them. The CDR3 runs 15 residues. CDR3 sequence reads: CASRATGATSYEQYF. CDR3 bases: TGTGCCAGCAGGGCTACCGGGGCCACTTCCTACGAGCAGTACTTC.

This clonotype was observed at least ten times. A read error may produce the germline difference seen at one junction end. The chain is built from TRBV7-6 and TRBJ2-1; D is possibly TRBD2 (6 bases). CDR3 size: 15 residues. Germline values: CDR1 SGHVS, CDR2 FNYEAQ. The DNA of the CDR3 is TGTGCCAGCAGTTTAGCGGCTGCAGTCTACAATGAGCAGTTCTTC. It codes for CASSLAAAVYNEQFF.

V gene TRBV7-6 combines with J gene TRBJ1-1; TRBD1 might be the D (5 bases). Germline V CDR1 and CDR2: SGHVS, FNYEAQ. CDR3 length: 14 residues. Between the trimmed V and J ends, which lost 4 bases and 1 base, there was a span of 10 bases. The CDR3 reads CASSSGRQNTEAFF. The CDR3 region has the DNA TGTGCCAGCAGCTCGGGACGCCAGAACACTGAAGCTTTCTTT.

The chain joins TRBV6-1 to TRBJ2-3; no clear D gene. Germline-derived CDR1 and CDR2 are MNHNS and SASEGT. The CDR3 runs 15 residues. V dropped 4 bases and J dropped 3 bases, with 14 bases sitting between them. The CDR3 sequence: CASSAPRITTDTQYF. CDR3 DNA: TGTGCCAGCAGTGCCCCGAGGATCACGACAGATACGCAGTATTTT.

The V gene is TRBV6-6, the J gene TRBJ2-3; 10 bases fit TRBD2. Germline V CDR1 and CDR2: MNHNY, SVGAGI (reference sequence). The V gene end was trimmed by 5 bases and the J gene end by 2 bases; junction bases not matched to a gene: 10. This CDR3 comprises 17 residues. The CDR3 DNA is TGTGCCAGCAGTGGGGCTAGCGGGGGATTCAACACAGATACGCAGTATTTT. Protein product: CASSGASGGFNTDTQYF.

A few counts support this clonotype. The V and J genes are TRBV20-1 and TRBJ1-1; D is ambiguous. V was trimmed by 0 bases and J by 1 base, leaving 3 bases between them. Per germline, CDR1 DFQATT and CDR2 SNEGSKA (reference sequence). There are 12 residues in the CDR3. CDR3: CSARDGNTEAFF. The CDR3, as DNA: TGCAGTGCTAGAGACGGGAACACTGAAGCTTTCTTT.

V gene TRBV6-6 combines with J gene TRBJ2-7; 8 bases agree with TRBD1. V shed 7 bases and J 7 bases; nucleotides not matched to a gene: 15. The CDR3 extends over 15 amino acids. The V gene's germline CDR1 is MNHNY and CDR2 SVGAGI (reference sequence). The CDR3 DNA is TGTGCCAGCAACGAAGGACAGGGCCCTCTGGGAGAGCAGTACTTC. This translates into CASNEGQGPLGEQYF.

In its sample, this clonotype was seen a few times. The chain uses TRBV28 and TRBJ1-6; D might be TRBD1 (5 bases). CDR3 size: 15 residues. Per the germline V gene, CDR1 is MDHEN and CDR2 is SYDVKM. V lost 2 bases, J lost 7 bases, and 12 bases lay in between. The CDR3 reads CASSLSGQGNSPLHF. CDR3 sequence (DNA): TGTGCCAGCAGTTTAAGTGGGCAGGGAAATTCACCCCTCCACTTT.

The chain couples TRBV12-3 or TRBV12-4 to TRBJ2-3; 10 nucleotides agree with TRBD1. Unmatched junction bases numbered 12, after V lost 6 bases and J lost 0 bases. This CDR3 spans 18 amino acids. CDR3 amino acids: CASSLILGTGESTDTQYF. For the CDR3, the DNA is TGTGCCAGCAGCCTAATCTTGGGGACAGGGGAAAGCACAGATACGCAGTATTTT.

The chain uses TRBV20-1 and TRBJ1-4; no firm D call. V lost 3 bases and J 5 bases, leaving 7 bases between the germline ends. Germline V gene sequence: CDR1 DFQATT, CDR2 SNEGSKA (reference sequence). The CDR3 runs to 12 residues. The CDR3 DNA follows: TGCAGTGCTAGTTTTGGAAATGAAAAACTGTTTTTT. Translation gives CSASFGNEKLFF.